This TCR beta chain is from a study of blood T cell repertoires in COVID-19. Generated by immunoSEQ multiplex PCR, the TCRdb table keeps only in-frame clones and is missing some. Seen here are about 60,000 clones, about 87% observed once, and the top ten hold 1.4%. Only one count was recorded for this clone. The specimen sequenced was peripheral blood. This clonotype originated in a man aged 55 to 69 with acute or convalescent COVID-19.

CDR3 region: CASGNGGEGVSGYTF. CDR3 DNA sequence: TGTGCCAGCGGCAACGGAGGGGAGGGGGTCTCTGGCTACACCTTC. The rearrangement uses TRBV6-5 and TRBJ1-2, with D possibly being TRBD1 (6 bases). V shed 8 bases and J shed 7 bases, with 23 bases lying between them. CDR3 length: 15 amino acids. Germline V lookup: CDR1 MNHEY, CDR2 SVGAGI.